This is a list of T cell receptor beta chains from one sample in a study of post-analysis software for immune sequencing data. TCRdb reanalysed the PCR reads using MiXCR and keeps one entry per CDR3 protein. The profile shows over 700,000 distinct CDR3 sequences, around 27% of them singletons. The sample was blood. The source of these receptors is a girl aged 10-17 years with multiple sclerosis. Each CDR3 is given with its conserved first and last residue. The D gene is left open where the match is weak. Part of the rows lack a size; the others show once, few, many or a class for expanded clones.

D gene: -
V gene: TRBV29-1
clone size: once
J gene: TRBJ2-2
CDR3 length: 14
CDR3 DNA: TGCAGCGCCGCACCGGGACAGAACACCGGGGAGCTGTTTTTT
CDR3 protein: CSAAPGQNTGELFF

D gene: TRBD1
V gene: TRBV11-2
clone size: few
J gene: TRBJ1-2
CDR3 length: 14
CDR3 DNA: TGTGCCAGCAGCCCGTGGGACAGTCACTATGGCTACACCTTC
CDR3 protein: CASSPWDSHYGYTF

D gene: TRBD2
V gene: TRBV6-5
clone size: -
J gene: TRBJ2-2
CDR3 length: 16
CDR3 DNA: TGTGCCAGCAGTCCTGTGCTAGCGGGGGGGCCCGGGGAGCTGTTTTTT
CDR3 protein: CASSPVLAGGPGELFF

D gene: TRBD1
V gene: TRBV7-2
clone size: -
J gene: TRBJ1-2
CDR3 length: 13
CDR3 DNA: TGTGCCAGCGGGGACAGGGCGTCAACTGGCTACACCTTC
CDR3 protein: CASGDRASTGYTF

D gene: -
V gene: TRBV7-3
clone size: few
J gene: TRBJ2-1
CDR3 length: 15
CDR3 DNA: TGTGCCAGCAGCCTTGACTACTATTCTGTTAATGAGCAGTTCTTC
CDR3 protein: CASSLDYYSVNEQFF

D gene: TRBD1
V gene: TRBV10-3
clone size: few
J gene: TRBJ2-1
CDR3 length: 15
CDR3 DNA: TGTGCCATCAGTGAGTCGGACAGGGGTACGGATGAGCAGTTCTTC
CDR3 protein: CAISESDRGTDEQFF

D gene: -
V gene: TRBV4-2
clone size: few
J gene: TRBJ2-1
CDR3 length: 12
CDR3 DNA: TGTGCCAGCAGAAACGGGGTGAATGAGCAGTTCTTC
CDR3 protein: CASRNGVNEQFF

D gene: -
V gene: TRBV6-5
clone size: few
J gene: TRBJ2-1
CDR3 length: 16
CDR3 DNA: TGTGCCAGCAGTTACGATTGGGCTTCGGCCTACAATGAGCAGTTCTTC
CDR3 protein: CASSYDWASAYNEQFF

D gene: -
V gene: TRBV27
clone size: few
J gene: TRBJ2-7
CDR3 length: 17
CDR3 DNA: TGTGCCAGCAGTTTATCCGCTAGATCGATGTTTGGGGACGAGCAGTACTTC
CDR3 protein: CASSLSARSMFGDEQYF

D gene: TRBD2
V gene: TRBV19
clone size: many
J gene: TRBJ2-7
CDR3 length: 14
CDR3 DNA: TGTGCCAGTAGCCCCCGGGGGGACTCCTACGAGCAGTACTTC
CDR3 protein: CASSPRGDSYEQYF

D gene: TRBD2
V gene: TRBV6-5
clone size: -
J gene: TRBJ2-3
CDR3 length: 15
CDR3 DNA: TGTGCCAGCAGGGGCTTGGGCGGGGGGGCGGATACGCAGTATTTT
CDR3 protein: CASRGLGGGADTQYF

D gene: -
V gene: TRBV3-1
clone size: -
J gene: TRBJ1-1
CDR3 length: 14
CDR3 DNA: TGTGCCAGCAGCCAATTCCTCGTGACAGACGAAGCTTTCTTT
CDR3 protein: CASSQFLVTDEAFF

D gene: -
V gene: TRBV27
clone size: -
J gene: TRBJ1-1
CDR3 length: 14
CDR3 DNA: TGTGCCAGCAGGGCCTGGGCCCCGAACACTGAAGCTTTCTTT
CDR3 protein: CASRAWAPNTEAFF

D gene: TRBD1
V gene: TRBV5-1
clone size: few
J gene: TRBJ2-5
CDR3 length: 14
CDR3 DNA: TGCGCCAGCAGCTTAGGACAGGGGTCAGAGACCCAGTACTTC
CDR3 protein: CASSLGQGSETQYF

D gene: -
V gene: TRBV7-9
clone size: few
J gene: TRBJ1-2
CDR3 length: 13
CDR3 DNA: TGTGCCAGCAGCTTAGCCCCCGAGTTTGGCTACACCTTC
CDR3 protein: CASSLAPEFGYTF

D gene: TRBD1
V gene: TRBV5-5
clone size: -
J gene: TRBJ1-1
CDR3 length: 12
CDR3 DNA: TGTGCCAGCAGCTGGACAGGGGGCTTGGCTTTCTTT
CDR3 protein: CASSWTGGLAFF

D gene: TRBD1
V gene: TRBV28
clone size: -
J gene: TRBJ2-1
CDR3 length: 12
CDR3 DNA: TGTGCCAGCAGTACCTGGACAGGGGAGGTGTTCTTC
CDR3 protein: CASSTWTGEVFF

D gene: -
V gene: TRBV5-5
clone size: -
J gene: TRBJ2-7
CDR3 length: 15
CDR3 DNA: TGTGCCAGCAGGTTTCCCGGAGCAAGCTCCTACGAGCAGTACTTC
CDR3 protein: CASRFPGASSYEQYF

D gene: -
V gene: TRBV4-3
clone size: many
J gene: TRBJ2-1
CDR3 length: 17
CDR3 DNA: TGCGCCAGCAGCCAAGATGACGGCGGAAGCTCCTACAATGAGCAGTTCTTC
CDR3 protein: CASSQDDGGSSYNEQFF

D gene: -
V gene: TRBV7-2
clone size: -
J gene: TRBJ2-7
CDR3 length: 13
CDR3 DNA: TGTGCCAGCAGCTTAGACGCGAAGTACGAGCAGTACTTC
CDR3 protein: CASSLDAKYEQYF

D gene: -
V gene: TRBV25-1
clone size: few
J gene: TRBJ2-1
CDR3 length: 13
CDR3 DNA: TGTGCCAGCAGTGACCTCGGGTCATATGAGCAGTTCTTC
CDR3 protein: CASSDLGSYEQFF

D gene: -
V gene: TRBV7-9
clone size: -
J gene: TRBJ2-3
CDR3 length: 15
CDR3 DNA: TGTGCCAGCAGCCGCAGGGAGTTCGGCACAGATACGCAGTATTTT
CDR3 protein: CASSRREFGTDTQYF

D gene: TRBD2
V gene: TRBV29-1
clone size: -
J gene: TRBJ2-7
CDR3 length: 14
CDR3 DNA: TGCAGCGGAGGAAGGGGACTAGCGATGGACGAGCAGTACTTC
CDR3 protein: CSGGRGLAMDEQYF

D gene: -
V gene: TRBV29-1
clone size: -
J gene: TRBJ1-4
CDR3 length: 14
CDR3 DNA: TGCAGCGTTGGGAGAAGCGGGACTAATGAAAAACTGTTTTTT
CDR3 protein: CSVGRSGTNEKLFF

D gene: -
V gene: TRBV29-1
clone size: -
J gene: TRBJ2-1
CDR3 length: 15
CDR3 DNA: TGCAGCGTCCTCTGGGCCAGCGTTACACAAGAGACCCAGTTCTTC
CDR3 protein: CSVLWASVTQETQFF

D gene: -
V gene: TRBV20-1
clone size: -
J gene: TRBJ1-6
CDR3 length: 15
CDR3 DNA: TGCAGTGCTAAGACCGGGACGCTATATAATTCACCCCTCCACTTT
CDR3 protein: CSAKTGTLYNSPLHF

D gene: -
V gene: TRBV20-1
clone size: few
J gene: TRBJ2-5
CDR3 length: 13
CDR3 DNA: TGCAGTGCTCTAGGGGGGGACGGAGAGACCCAGTACTTC
CDR3 protein: CSALGGDGETQYF

D gene: TRBD2
V gene: TRBV2
clone size: once
J gene: TRBJ2-4
CDR3 length: 15
CDR3 DNA: TGTGCCAGCAGTGAACTAGCGGTAGCCAAAAACATTCAGTACTTC
CDR3 protein: CASSELAVAKNIQYF

D gene: TRBD1
V gene: TRBV10-3
clone size: few
J gene: TRBJ1-2
CDR3 length: 16
CDR3 DNA: TGTGCCATCAGTGATCGCCCGCCCACAGGGGGGTATGGCTACACCTTC
CDR3 protein: CAISDRPPTGGYGYTF

D gene: -
V gene: TRBV2
clone size: -
J gene: TRBJ2-2
CDR3 length: 13
CDR3 DNA: TGTGCCAGCAGTGAAACGAGGCCCGGGGAGCTGTTTTTT
CDR3 protein: CASSETRPGELFF

D gene: -
V gene: TRBV5-6
clone size: -
J gene: TRBJ2-3
CDR3 length: 13
CDR3 DNA: TGTGCCAGCAGCCCGGCCCCTAAAGATACGCAGTATTTT
CDR3 protein: CASSPAPKDTQYF

D gene: -
V gene: TRBV7-2
clone size: few
J gene: TRBJ2-2
CDR3 length: 14
CDR3 DNA: TGTGCCAGCAGCTTAGTAACAGGCACCGGGGAGCTGTTTTTT
CDR3 protein: CASSLVTGTGELFF

D gene: -
V gene: TRBV29-1
clone size: -
J gene: TRBJ2-7
CDR3 length: 13
CDR3 DNA: TGCAGCGTTGTCGGGGGATCCTACAATGAGCAGTACTTC
CDR3 protein: CSVVGGSYNEQYF

D gene: TRBD1
V gene: TRBV18
clone size: -
J gene: TRBJ2-7
CDR3 length: 15
CDR3 DNA: TGTGCCAGCTCACCCGCGGGGACAGGGCTTACCGAGCAGTACTTC
CDR3 protein: CASSPAGTGLTEQYF

D gene: TRBD2
V gene: TRBV6-6
clone size: -
J gene: TRBJ2-3
CDR3 length: 15
CDR3 DNA: TGTGCCCGCAGTTATAAGCGGGAATTCACAGATACGCAGTATTTT
CDR3 protein: CARSYKREFTDTQYF

D gene: -
V gene: TRBV7-2
clone size: few
J gene: TRBJ1-6
CDR3 length: 15
CDR3 DNA: TGTACCAGCAGCCCCCCTGAGGGTGCTCGTTCACCCCTCCACTTT
CDR3 protein: CTSSPPEGARSPLHF

D gene: TRBD2
V gene: TRBV2
clone size: once
J gene: TRBJ2-5
CDR3 length: 15
CDR3 DNA: TGTGCCAGCAGCCCGGGACTAGCGGGATCTAGGGAGCAGTACTTC
CDR3 protein: CASSPGLAGSREQYF

D gene: TRBD2
V gene: TRBV27
clone size: -
J gene: TRBJ2-7
CDR3 length: 16
CDR3 DNA: TGTGCCAGCAGTTTATTCCCTAGCGGGAGTCTCGGCGAGCAGTACTTC
CDR3 protein: CASSLFPSGSLGEQYF

D gene: -
V gene: TRBV7-9
clone size: -
J gene: TRBJ2-7
CDR3 length: 14
CDR3 DNA: TGTGCCGGCAGCCGTAAGACTCAGGCCTACGAGCAGTACTTC
CDR3 protein: CAGSRKTQAYEQYF

D gene: TRBD2
V gene: TRBV6-5
clone size: few
J gene: TRBJ2-1
CDR3 length: 15
CDR3 DNA: TGTGCCAGCAGTAAAGGGGTAGCGGGTTACAATGAGCAGTTCTTC
CDR3 protein: CASSKGVAGYNEQFF

D gene: -
V gene: TRBV25-1
clone size: -
J gene: TRBJ2-5
CDR3 length: 15
CDR3 DNA: TGTGCCAGCAGTGCCTATGTAACAGGGAAAGAGACCCAGTACTTC
CDR3 protein: CASSAYVTGKETQYF

D gene: -
V gene: TRBV5-6
clone size: -
J gene: TRBJ2-1
CDR3 length: 15
CDR3 DNA: TGTGCCAGCAGCTCTCCCCGCATCGTGGACAATGAGCAGTTCTTC
CDR3 protein: CASSSPRIVDNEQFF

D gene: -
V gene: TRBV15
clone size: many
J gene: TRBJ1-2
CDR3 length: 17
CDR3 DNA: TGTGCCACCAGCAGGACACATGATCTGGCTGTTAACTATGGCTACACCTTC
CDR3 protein: CATSRTHDLAVNYGYTF

D gene: -
V gene: TRBV27
clone size: few
J gene: TRBJ2-3
CDR3 length: 13
CDR3 DNA: TGTGCCAGCAGTCGCCAGAACACAGATACGCAGTATTTT
CDR3 protein: CASSRQNTDTQYF

D gene: TRBD1
V gene: TRBV9
clone size: -
J gene: TRBJ1-2
CDR3 length: 12
CDR3 DNA: TGTGCCAGCAGCGTAACAGGGGCTGGCTACACCTTC
CDR3 protein: CASSVTGAGYTF

D gene: -
V gene: TRBV6-6
clone size: few
J gene: TRBJ1-5
CDR3 length: 15
CDR3 DNA: TGTGCCAGCAGTGGACCCTCTGGGAGCAATCAGCCCCAGCATTTT
CDR3 protein: CASSGPSGSNQPQHF

D gene: -
V gene: TRBV7-2
clone size: -
J gene: TRBJ2-1
CDR3 length: 15
CDR3 DNA: TGTGCCAGCAGCTCAGTGGTTGGCTCCTACAATGAGCAGTTCTTC
CDR3 protein: CASSSVVGSYNEQFF

D gene: -
V gene: TRBV7-2
clone size: -
J gene: TRBJ1-1
CDR3 length: 15
CDR3 DNA: TGTGCCAGCAGCTCCCCCCCAGAGTGGTACACTGAAGCTTTCTTT
CDR3 protein: CASSSPPEWYTEAFF

D gene: -
V gene: TRBV12-3/TRBV12-4
clone size: -
J gene: TRBJ2-5
CDR3 length: 13
CDR3 DNA: TGTGCCAGCACCCCGTCTCGGGCGGAGACCCAGTACTTC
CDR3 protein: CASTPSRAETQYF

D gene: -
V gene: TRBV29-1
clone size: -
J gene: TRBJ2-1
CDR3 length: 10
CDR3 DNA: TGCAGCGTTGAGACCGGTGAGCAGTTCTTC
CDR3 protein: CSVETGEQFF

D gene: TRBD1
V gene: TRBV11-2
clone size: few
J gene: TRBJ1-1
CDR3 length: 14
CDR3 DNA: TGTGCCAGCAGCTTAGAACGGACAGGCGGGAGAGCTTTCTTT
CDR3 protein: CASSLERTGGRAFF

D gene: TRBD2
V gene: TRBV20-1
clone size: -
J gene: TRBJ2-5
CDR3 length: 15
CDR3 DNA: TGCAGTGCTCCCTCGCCCTGGACTAGCGGAGGGACCCAGTACTTC
CDR3 protein: CSAPSPWTSGGTQYF

D gene: -
V gene: TRBV29-1
clone size: many
J gene: TRBJ2-1
CDR3 length: 14
CDR3 DNA: TGCAGCGGGGGCCGGACTGAAACCTACAATGAGCAGTTCTTC
CDR3 protein: CSGGRTETYNEQFF